The next 24 T cell receptor beta chains were all read from a single sample in a study of Graves' ophthalmopathy and Graves' hyperthyroidism. RNA transcripts provided the template for amplifying TCR beta CDR3 regions. The authors performed first-round RT-PCR with HTBI primers and then a second-round multiplex PCR. TCRdb fed the multiplex PCR reads into MiXCR, producing one record per CDR3 protein. The sample yields a few hundred thousand distinct CDR3 sequences, 15% to 20% seen once. Sequenced input: peripheral blood. The receptor set was obtained from an adult man with Graves' ophthalmopathy.

This clonotype was observed a single time. This chain connects TRBV27 to TRBJ1-6; D is ambiguous. CDR3 length equals 13 residues. CDR1 and CDR2 (germline): MNHEY, SMNVEV (reference sequence). V lost 0 bases to trimming and J lost 7 bases, with 4 bases between them. CDR3 sequence: CASSLSLNSPLHF. The DNA of the CDR3 is TGTGCCAGCAGTTTATCCTTAAATTCACCCCTCCACTTT.

This clonotype was found many times. This chain uses TRBV14 with TRBJ2-5; D remains ambiguous. Trimming stripped 0 bases from V and 1 base from J, with 12 bases between. Germline V lookup: CDR1 SGHDN, CDR2 FVKESK. This CDR3 spans 16 amino acids. The CDR3 sequence: CASSQDMVAFQETQYF. In DNA form, the CDR3 reads TGTGCCAGCAGCCAAGATATGGTGGCCTTCCAAGAGACCCAGTACTTC.

This clonotype was picked up many times. This rearrangement joins TRBV27 to TRBJ2-5; 8 nucleotides line up with TRBD2. Germline trimming cut 0 bases from V and 5 bases from J; bases unmatched to any gene: 5. The CDR3 extends over 15 amino acids. Germline CDR1 and CDR2: MNHEY and SMNVEV (reference sequence). CDR3 nucleotides: TGTGCCAGCAGTTTATCGGTTGCGGGGGGCGAGACCCAGTACTTC. It specifies CASSLSVAGGETQYF.

This clonotype has at least ten counts. The genes are TRBV2 and TRBJ1-5; D gene unclear. V was trimmed by 5 bases and J by 2 bases, leaving 10 bases between them. The CDR3 is 14 residues long. In germline, CDR1 is SNHLY, CDR2 FYNNEI. In DNA, the CDR3 is TGTGCCAGCAGTTCTGACCCGGGCAATCAGCCCCAGCATTTT. This translates into CASSSDPGNQPQHF.

In this sample, this clonotype turned up many times. This chain uses TRBV19 with TRBJ2-7, with D perhaps TRBD1 or TRBD2 (5 bases each). CDR1 is LNHDA and CDR2 is SQIVND in the germline V gene (reference sequence). V shed 6 bases and J shed 12 bases, with 21 bases lying between them. The CDR3 length is 13 residues. This CDR3 is CASSTRTGTETYF. The CDR3 DNA reads TGTGCCAGTAGCACTCGGACCGGGACGGAGACGTACTTC.

This clonotype showed up many times. The chain has TRBV10-3 and TRBJ1-1; 7 nucleotides align to TRBD1. The germline V gene has CDR1 ENHRY and CDR2 SYGVKD. CDR3 length equals 14 residues. With V trimmed by 9 bases and J by 0 bases, 7 bases remained unmatched. This CDR3 is CAIRQGSLNTEAFF. In DNA form, the CDR3 reads TGTGCCATAAGACAGGGTTCTCTGAACACTGAAGCTTTCTTT.

This clonotype was observed at least ten times. This chain connects TRBV5-1 to TRBJ2-5; D not certain. V lost 0 bases and J lost 2, with 14 bases in between. The CDR3 runs 16 residues. CDR1 is SGHRS, CDR2 YFSETQ, per germline. DNA for the CDR3: TGCGCCAGCAGCTTGGGACCAATGAACTTTCAAGAGACCCAGTACTTC. Its translation is CASSLGPMNFQETQYF. Full variable domain (missing parts from reference TRBV5-1 and TRBJ2-5): KAGVTQTPRYLIKTRGQQVTLSCSPISGHRSVSWYQQTPGQGLQFLFEYFSETQRNKGNFPGRFSGRQFSNSRSEMNVSTLELGDSALYLCASSLGPMNFQETQYFGPGTRLLVL.

The CDR3 region has the DNA TGTGCCAGCAGTGGACGGACAGCCTATAATTCACCCCTCCACTTT. Translation gives CASSGRTAYNSPLHF. The chain employs TRBV6-1 and TRBJ1-6; maybe TRBD1 (6 bases). The CDR3 extends over 15 amino acids. Germline CDR1 MNHNS, CDR2 SASEGT. V was clipped by 4 bases and J by 2 bases, with 9 bases between them.

This clonotype was found many times. The V and J genes are TRBV6-1 and TRBJ1-1, with D maybe TRBD1 (5 bases). Germline assignment: CDR1 MNHNS and CDR2 SASEGT. The CDR3 is 14 residues long. Between the trimmed V and J ends, which lost 7 bases and 0 bases, there was a span of 12 bases. The CDR3 reads CASTRVDMNTEAFF. In nucleotides, the CDR3 is TGTGCCAGCACCCGGGTGGACATGAACACTGAAGCTTTCTTT.

This clonotype was detected many times. V usage is TRBV2 and J usage is TRBJ2-2, with D hard to call. Trimming removed 1 base from V and 0 bases from J, with 9 bases in between. The CDR3 has 16 residues. Germline CDR1 SNHLY, CDR2 FYNNEI. The CDR3 sequence is CASSEDSIANTGELFF. CDR3 coding DNA: TGTGCCAGCAGTGAAGACAGTATCGCGAACACCGGGGAGCTGTTTTTT. Full variable domain (rest looked up from reference TRBV2 and TRBJ2-2): EPEVTQTPSHQVTQMGQEVILRCVPISNHLYFYWYRQILGQKVEFLVSFYNNEISEKSEIFDDQFSVERPDGSNFTLKIRSTKLEDSAMYFCASSEDSIANTGELFFGEGSRLTVL.

This clonotype was counted many times. The chain is built from TRBV15 and TRBJ1-3; 9 bases line up with TRBD1. This CDR3 has 16 amino acids. Germline V CDR1 and CDR2: LNHNV, YYDKDF (reference sequence). The junction had 4 bases not matched to a gene; V was cut back by 4 bases and J by 0 bases. The CDR3 loop is CATSTKTGGSGNTIYF. The CDR3 coding sequence is TGTGCCACCAGCACTAAGACAGGGGGCTCTGGAAACACCATATATTTT.

J is TRBJ2-4 and V is TRBV28; no clear D. The CDR3 consists of 13 residues. V was shortened by 5 bases and J by 11 bases, with 16 bases between the two germline ends. Germline loops: CDR1 MDHEN, CDR2 SYDVKM. CDR3 sequence (DNA): TGTGCCAGCAGTCCCTCCCCTAAGTATGTTCAGTACTTC. This codes for CASSPSPKYVQYF.

This clonotype was observed at least ten times. V is TRBV6-1 and J is TRBJ2-2; D is ambiguous. The V and J ends lost 3 bases and 1 base respectively, with 9 bases between them. The germline V gene has CDR1 MNHNS and CDR2 SASEGT. This CDR3 region has 15 residues. The CDR3 is CASSEVFLNTGELFF. CDR3 in DNA: TGTGCCAGCAGTGAGGTTTTTCTGAACACCGGGGAGCTGTTTTTT.

At least ten counts were recorded for this clonotype. V usage is TRBV6-2 or TRBV6-3 and J usage is TRBJ1-5, with D perhaps matching TRBD1 (5 bases). V was clipped by 2 bases and J by 3 bases, with 17 bases between them. Germline values: CDR1 MNHEY, CDR2 SVGEGT. This CDR3 contains 17 residues. The CDR3 loop is CASSYASRGRINQPQHF. DNA for the CDR3: TGTGCCAGCAGTTACGCCAGTCGGGGCAGAATCAATCAGCCCCAGCATTTT.

This clonotype was recorded at least ten times. The chain has TRBV11-2 and TRBJ2-4; 11 positions agree with TRBD2. Per germline, CDR1 SGHAT and CDR2 FQNNGV. The CDR3 length is 16 residues. The junction had 8 bases not matched to a gene; V was cut back by 2 bases and J by 8 bases. The CDR3 DNA is TGTGCCAGCAGCTTAACTAGCGGGAGTTTCGTTGACATTCAGTACTTC. It encodes CASSLTSGSFVDIQYF.

J is TRBJ1-2 and V is TRBV29-1, with D unclear. Germline V CDR1 and CDR2: SQVTM, ANQGSEA. Trimming removed 3 bases at V and 8 bases at J, with 7 bases between. This CDR3 is 10 amino acids long. The CDR3 region has the DNA TGCAGCGTTGACGCTCCAGGCTACACCTTC. This gives the protein CSVDAPGYTF.

There are many counts of this clonotype. The V gene is TRBV18, the J gene TRBJ2-7, with 7 positions matching TRBD1. J lost 6 bases, V lost 4 bases, and 0 bases had no gene match. The germline V gene has CDR1 KGHSH and CDR2 LQKENI. CDR3 length equals 11 residues. The CDR3 DNA reads TGTGCCAGCTCACAGGGGGCCGAGCAGTACTTC. It is translated as CASSQGAEQYF.

This clonotype was counted at least ten times. This chain joins TRBV24-1 and TRBJ1-2; D ambiguous. This CDR3 region has 15 residues. Germline CDR1 is KGHDR and CDR2 is SFDVKD. Trimming cost V 12 bases and J 5 bases, with 24 bases left between them. The CDR3 DNA is TGTGCCTCCCGGGTTCACCCGACCACAAAATATGGCTACACCTTC. Its translation is CASRVHPTTKYGYTF.

This clonotype has a count of ten or more. The chain has TRBV27 and TRBJ2-2; TRBD1 or TRBD2 may be the D gene (7 bases each). The V and J ends lost 1 base and 2 bases respectively, with 17 bases between them. The CDR3 covers 18 residues. Germline CDR1 reads MNHEY; CDR2 reads SMNVEV (reference sequence). CDR3: CASSLYGGGTANTGELFF. Written as DNA, the CDR3 is TGTGCCAGCAGTTTATATGGGGGGGGGACAGCTAACACCGGGGAGCTGTTTTTT.

The rearrangement uses TRBV12-3 or TRBV12-4 and TRBJ1-1, with 7 nucleotides matching TRBD1. The CDR3 spans 13 residues. Trimming took 6 bases from V and 5 from J; bases not matched to a gene: 6. The CDR3 sequence: CASSYTGETEAFF. As DNA, the CDR3 is TGTGCCAGCAGCTATACAGGGGAAACTGAAGCTTTCTTT.

This clonotype was counted at least ten times. The V and J genes are TRBV6-1 and TRBJ2-5, with D perhaps being TRBD1 or TRBD2 (5 bases each). Germline lookup yields CDR1 MNHNS and CDR2 SASEGT. V was pared by 10 bases and J by 6 bases, with 21 bases between. The CDR3 consists of 14 residues. The CDR3 nucleotides read TGTGCCACCGACCGGGACGCACGGCTGCAGACCCAGTACTTC. Translating gives CATDRDARLQTQYF.

This clonotype was seen repeatedly, ten times or more. V is TRBV3-1 and J is TRBJ2-7; the D gene is possibly TRBD2 (6 bases). Looked up from germline, CDR1 is LGHDT and CDR2 is YNNKEL (reference sequence). The CDR3 covers 15 residues. The ends were cut back, 5 bases at V and 6 bases at J, with 20 bases in the middle. CDR3 nucleotides: TGTGCCAGCAGCACGACGGCTCTAGCGAGGGGCGAGCAGTACTTC. This encodes CASSTTALARGEQYF.

This clonotype appeared many times. The rearrangement uses TRBV6-5 and TRBJ2-7, with a weak D call TRBD1 (6 bases). Germline lookup yields CDR1 MNHEY and CDR2 SVGAGI. Deletions cut 6 bases from V and 3 bases from J, with 12 bases between. The CDR3 contains 13 residues. The CDR3 nucleotides are TGTGCCAGCAGCCGGGACAACTACTACGAGCAGTACTTC. Amino acid sequence: CASSRDNYYEQYF.

The rearrangement uses TRBV15 and TRBJ2-7; a weak D match, TRBD1 (6 bases). Trimming removed 0 bases from V and 6 bases from J, with 12 bases in between. Looked up from germline, CDR1 is LNHNV and CDR2 is YYDKDF (reference sequence). The CDR3 is 14 amino acids. The CDR3: CATSRDIQGSEQYF. The CDR3 nucleotides read TGTGCCACCAGCAGAGATATACAGGGTAGCGAGCAGTACTTC.